Shown below are 17 T cell receptor beta chains from a single sample sequenced in a study of blood T cell repertoires in COVID-19. Data came from immunoSEQ multiplex PCR; TCRdb stores just in-frame clones and leaves some out. Seen here are some 300,000 clones, 70% to 90% observed once, and the top ten hold roughly 6.9%. Sample: peripheral blood. The receptors here all came from a woman in her twenties or thirties who had recovered from COVID-19.

The chain is built from TRBV15 and TRBJ1-1; maybe TRBD1 (6 bases). The CDR3 is made up of 12 amino acids. V was clipped by 5 bases and J by 11 bases, with 15 bases between them. Germline assignment: CDR1 LNHNV and CDR2 YYDKDF (reference sequence). In DNA form, the CDR3 reads TGTGCCACCAGCCCTACAGGGATCGTGGCTTTCTTT. Protein: CATSPTGIVAFF. Complete variable domain (other parts from reference TRBV15 and TRBJ1-1): DAMVIQNPRYQVTQFGKPVTLSCSQTLNHNVMYWYQQKSSQAPKLLFHYYDKDFNNEADTPDNFQSRRPNTSFCFLDIRSPGLGDTAMYLCATSPTGIVAFFGQGTRLTVV.

CDR3 coding DNA: TGTGCCAGCAGCCTCGACAGTTTAGGGGAGCTGTTTTTT. It yields the protein CASSLDSLGELFF. The chain recombines TRBV5-4 with TRBJ2-2; tentative D call: TRBD1 (5 bases). The CDR3 runs to 13 residues. The V gene's germline CDR1 is SGHNT and CDR2 YYREEE (reference sequence). The ends were cut back, 4 bases at V and 8 bases at J, with 12 bases in the middle.

This clone was seen once. Its ends do not fully match the called genes, so a read error is possible. The V and J genes are TRBV7-9 and TRBJ1-1; D gene uncertain. The CDR3 length is 12 residues. CDR1 SEHNR and CDR2 FQNEAQ come from the germline V gene (reference sequence). The CDR3 spells CASSPGVGRVPF. The CDR3 nucleotides are TGTGCCAGCAGCCCAGGTGTTGGGAGGGTGCCCTTT.

The gene calls are TRBV6-6 and TRBJ2-6; 10 bases align to TRBD1. Germline loops: CDR1 MNHNY, CDR2 SVGAGI (reference sequence). The CDR3 has 17 amino acids. After removal of 7 bases from V and 2 bases from J, the junction contained 8 bases not matched to a gene. The CDR3: CASIRDRGRTGANVLTF. CDR3 DNA sequence: TGTGCCAGCATTCGGGACAGGGGTAGGACTGGGGCCAACGTCCTGACTTTC.

The V gene is TRBV2, the J gene TRBJ1-2; 9 bases align to TRBD1. The CDR3 loop spans 17 amino acids. V shed 0 bases, J shed 6 bases, and the junction held 11 bases outside the gene matches. Germline V CDR1 and CDR2: SNHLY, FYNNEI. This CDR3 reads CASSEADGQGRGHGYTF. As DNA, the CDR3 is TGTGCCAGCAGTGAAGCAGATGGACAGGGGCGAGGCCATGGCTACACCTTC.

This chain links TRBV4-1 with TRBJ2-7; 7 bases match TRBD1. Trimming cost V 1 base and J 2 bases; bases outside gene matches: 8. Germline V lookup: CDR1 MGHRA, CDR2 YSYEKL. The CDR3 runs to 16 residues. The CDR3 sequence is CASSQVGDRVTYEQYF. CDR3 nucleotides: TGCGCCAGCAGCCAAGTAGGAGACAGGGTAACCTACGAGCAGTACTTC.

This rearrangement joins TRBV3-1 (or the pseudogene TRBV3-2) to TRBJ2-2, with D possibly TRBD2 on 7 matching bases. V lost 1 base, J lost 6 bases, and 18 bases lay in between. This CDR3 has 17 amino acids. Germline V gene sequence: CDR1 LGHDT, CDR2 YNNKEL (reference sequence). DNA of the CDR3: TGTGCCAGCAGCCAAGTAGGGGGGGCAGCAGTCGCCGGGGAGCTGTTTTTT. Protein product: CASSQVGGAAVAGELFF.

CDR3 sequence: CASSFFYSEDREKLFF. The CDR3 bases are TGTGCCAGCAGCTTTTTTTACTCAGAGGATAGGGAAAAACTGTTTTTT. This chain links TRBV7-9 with TRBJ1-4; unclear D gene. The CDR3 covers 16 residues. The V gene's germline CDR1 is SEHNR and CDR2 FQNEAQ (reference sequence). Trimming removed 3 bases at V and 8 bases at J, with 19 bases between.

This rearrangement joins TRBV29-1 to TRBJ1-1, with D possibly matching TRBD1 (6 bases). The length of the CDR3 is 16 residues. CDR1 and CDR2 from the germline V gene are SQVTM and ANQGSEA. V lost 3 bases and J lost 0, with 17 bases in between. The CDR3 reads CSVDRVAGEMNTEAFF. In DNA, the CDR3 is TGCAGCGTTGATCGGGTGGCAGGGGAAATGAACACTGAAGCTTTCTTT.

The chain uses TRBV12-3 or TRBV12-4 and TRBJ1-2; tentatively, D is TRBD1 (6 bases). This CDR3 contains 12 residues. V was shortened by 5 bases and J by 8 bases, with 12 bases between the two germline ends. The CDR3 spells CASSRTAGGYTF. CDR3 sequence (DNA): TGTGCCAGCAGTCGGACAGCGGGAGGCTACACCTTC.

V is TRBV2 and J is TRBJ1-1, with 8 bases matching TRBD1. In germline, CDR1 is SNHLY, CDR2 FYNNEI. CDR3 size: 14 residues. V gave up 6 bases and J gave up 1 base; unmatched junction bases: 4. The DNA of the CDR3 is TGTGCCAGCAGCCTGACAGGGGAGAACACTGAAGCTTTCTTT. Amino acids: CASSLTGENTEAFF.

This chain joins TRBV11-3 and TRBJ1-1, with 9 positions matching TRBD1. The CDR3 runs to 16 residues. J gave up 4 bases and V 1 base, and 7 bases lay outside the gene matches. Germline values: CDR1 SGHNT, CDR2 YENEEA. The CDR3 region has the DNA TGTGCCAGCAGCTTAGGCCGGGGACAGGGAACCACTGAAGCTTTCTTT. It specifies CASSLGRGQGTTEAFF.

V and J are TRBV7-2 and TRBJ1-2, with D perhaps matching TRBD1 (5 bases). CDR1 SGHTA and CDR2 FQGNSA come from the germline V gene. The V end lost 3 bases, the J end lost 8 bases, and 13 bases lay between the germline ends. The CDR3 sequence is 13 residues long. The CDR3 nucleotides are TGTGCCAGCAGCTTTGGGAGGGACCGGGGCTACACCTTC. It encodes CASSFGRDRGYTF.

This clone was recorded a few times. The V gene is TRBV28, the J gene TRBJ2-5; tentatively, D is TRBD2 (6 bases). Germline lookup yields CDR1 MDHEN and CDR2 SYDVKM. The CDR3 extends over 14 amino acids. Trimming shortened V by 7 bases and J by 1 base, and 13 bases separated the two germline ends. The CDR3: CASTLTGVQETQYF. DNA for the CDR3: TGTGCCAGCACCCTAACGGGAGTCCAAGAGACCCAGTACTTC.

This clone was recorded once. This rearrangement joins TRBV28 to TRBJ2-7; D unclear. The germline V gene encodes CDR1 MDHEN and CDR2 SYDVKM. This CDR3 is 12 amino acids long. Trimming cost V 3 bases and J 3 bases, with 6 bases left between them. Here the CDR3 reads CASSFHSYEQYF. In nucleotides, the CDR3 is TGTGCCAGCAGTTTTCACAGCTACGAGCAGTACTTC. Supplemented by reference TRBV28 and TRBJ2-7, the full variable domain reads DVKVTQSSRYLVKRTGEKVFLECVQDMDHENMFWYRQDPGLGLRLIYFSYDVKMKEKGDIPEGYSVSREKKERFSLILESASTNQTSMYLCASSFHSYEQYFGPGTRLTVT.

The CDR3 loop reads CASSLAAGRGANVLTF. DNA of the CDR3: TGCGCCAGCAGCTTGGCGGCAGGTCGTGGGGCCAACGTCCTGACTTTC. This chain links TRBV5-1 with TRBJ2-6; D unresolved. This CDR3 spans 16 amino acids. The germline V and J ends were trimmed by 0 bases and 3 bases, with 10 bases remaining between them. The V gene's germline CDR1 is SGHRS and CDR2 YFSETQ.

This chain joins TRBV7-2 and TRBJ1-1; D remains ambiguous. Trimming removed 2 bases at V and 7 bases at J, with 11 bases between. From germline, CDR1 is SGHTA and CDR2 FQGNSA. The CDR3 runs 13 residues. The CDR3 DNA follows: TGTGCCAGCAGCTTATGGCAGAATCTTGAAGCTTTCTTT. Encoded protein: CASSLWQNLEAFF.